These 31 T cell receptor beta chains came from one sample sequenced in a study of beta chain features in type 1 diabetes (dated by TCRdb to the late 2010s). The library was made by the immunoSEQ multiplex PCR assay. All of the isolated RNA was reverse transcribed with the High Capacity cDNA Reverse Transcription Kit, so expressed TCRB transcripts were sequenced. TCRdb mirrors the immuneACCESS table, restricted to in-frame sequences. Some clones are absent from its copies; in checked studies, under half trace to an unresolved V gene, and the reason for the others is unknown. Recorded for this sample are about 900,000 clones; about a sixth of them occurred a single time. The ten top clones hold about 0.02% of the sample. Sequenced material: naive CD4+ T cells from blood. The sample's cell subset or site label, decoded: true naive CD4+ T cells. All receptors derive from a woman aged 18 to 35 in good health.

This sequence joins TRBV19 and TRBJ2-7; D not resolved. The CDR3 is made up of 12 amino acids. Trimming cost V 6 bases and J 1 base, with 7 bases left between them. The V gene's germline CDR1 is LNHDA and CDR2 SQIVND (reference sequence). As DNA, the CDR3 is TGTGCCAGTAGCCCAGGTTCCTACGAGCAGTACTTC. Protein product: CASSPGSYEQYF.

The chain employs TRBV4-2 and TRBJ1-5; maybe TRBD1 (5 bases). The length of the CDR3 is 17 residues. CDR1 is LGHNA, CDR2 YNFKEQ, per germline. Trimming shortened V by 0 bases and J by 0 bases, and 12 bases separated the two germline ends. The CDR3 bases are TGTGCCAGCAGCCAAGATCATCAGGGTTATAGCAATCAGCCCCAGCATTTT. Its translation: CASSQDHQGYSNQPQHF.

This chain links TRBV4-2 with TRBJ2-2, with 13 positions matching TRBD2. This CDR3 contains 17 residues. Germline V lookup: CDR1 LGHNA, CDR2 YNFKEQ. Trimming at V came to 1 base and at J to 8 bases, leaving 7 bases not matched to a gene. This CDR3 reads CASSQAGTSGEAGELFF. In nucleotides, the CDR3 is TGTGCCAGCAGCCAAGCTGGGACTAGCGGGGAGGCGGGGGAGCTGTTTTTT.

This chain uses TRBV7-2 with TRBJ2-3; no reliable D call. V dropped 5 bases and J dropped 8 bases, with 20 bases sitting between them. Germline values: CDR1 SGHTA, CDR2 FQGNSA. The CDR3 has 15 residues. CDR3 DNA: TGTGCCAGCAGCCGGTCGGGCCGAACCGTAGGTACGCAGTATTTT. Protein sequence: CASSRSGRTVGTQYF.

The CDR3 DNA reads as TGTGCCAGCAGTGATGGTCGGGGTACGCAGTATTTT. As protein: CASSDGRGTQYF. The gene calls are TRBV6-4 and TRBJ2-3; the D gene is possibly TRBD2 (5 bases). V gave up 3 bases and J gave up 8 bases, with 9 bases separating them. CDR1 is MRHNA and CDR2 is SNTAGT in the germline V gene. This CDR3 contains 12 residues.

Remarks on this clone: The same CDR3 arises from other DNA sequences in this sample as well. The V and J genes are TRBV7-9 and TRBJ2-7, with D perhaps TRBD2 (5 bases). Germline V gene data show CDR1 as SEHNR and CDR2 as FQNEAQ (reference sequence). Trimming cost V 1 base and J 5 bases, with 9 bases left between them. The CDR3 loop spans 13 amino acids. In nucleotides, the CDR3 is TGTGCCAGCAGCTTAGGGTGGGGAGACGAGCAGTACTTC. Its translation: CASSLGWGDEQYF. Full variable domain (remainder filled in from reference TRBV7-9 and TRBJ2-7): DTGVSQNPRHKITKRGQNVTFRCDPISEHNRLYWYRQTLGQGPEFLTYFQNEAQLEKSRLLSDRFSAERPKGSFSTLEIQRTEQGDSAMYLCASSLGWGDEQYFGPGTRLTVT.

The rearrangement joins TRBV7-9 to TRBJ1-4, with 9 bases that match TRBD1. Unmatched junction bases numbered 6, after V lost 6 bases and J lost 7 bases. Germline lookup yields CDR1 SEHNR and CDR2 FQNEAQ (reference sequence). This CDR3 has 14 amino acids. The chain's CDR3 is CASSLGQGSEKLFF. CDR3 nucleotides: TGTGCCAGCAGTCTGGGACAGGGTAGTGAAAAACTGTTTTTT.

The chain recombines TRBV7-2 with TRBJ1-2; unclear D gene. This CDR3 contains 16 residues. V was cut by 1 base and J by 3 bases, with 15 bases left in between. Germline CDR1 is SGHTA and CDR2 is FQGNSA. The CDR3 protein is CASSLVSGSADYGYTF. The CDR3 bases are TGTGCCAGCAGCTTAGTCTCCGGGAGTGCGGACTATGGCTACACCTTC.

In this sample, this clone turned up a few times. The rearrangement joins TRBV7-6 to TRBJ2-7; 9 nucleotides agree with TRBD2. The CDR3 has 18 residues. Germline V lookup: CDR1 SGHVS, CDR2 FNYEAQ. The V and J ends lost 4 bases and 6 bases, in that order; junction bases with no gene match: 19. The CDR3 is CASSSTGSALAGTSEQYF. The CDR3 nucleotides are TGTGCCAGCAGCTCGACAGGGTCCGCCCTAGCGGGGACTAGCGAGCAGTACTTC. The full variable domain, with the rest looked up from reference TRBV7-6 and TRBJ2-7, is GAGVSQSPRYKVTKRGQDVALRCDPISGHVSLYWYRQALGQGPEFLTYFNYEAQQDKSGLPNDRFSAERPEGSISTLTIQRTEQRDSAMYRCASSSTGSALAGTSEQYFGPGTRLTVT.

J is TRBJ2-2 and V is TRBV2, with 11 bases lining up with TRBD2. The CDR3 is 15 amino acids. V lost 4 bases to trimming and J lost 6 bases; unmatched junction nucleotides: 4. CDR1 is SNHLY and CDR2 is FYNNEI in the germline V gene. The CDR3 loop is CASSGGLAGSGELFF. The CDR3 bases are TGTGCCAGCAGTGGAGGACTAGCGGGTTCCGGGGAGCTGTTTTTT.

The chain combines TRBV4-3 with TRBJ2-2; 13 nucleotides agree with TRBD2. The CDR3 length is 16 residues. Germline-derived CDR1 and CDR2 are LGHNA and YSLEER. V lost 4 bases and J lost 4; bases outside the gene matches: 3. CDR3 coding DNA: TGCGCCAGCAGCCTCCGACTAGCGGGAGGCACCGGGGAGCTGTTTTTT. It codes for CASSLRLAGGTGELFF.

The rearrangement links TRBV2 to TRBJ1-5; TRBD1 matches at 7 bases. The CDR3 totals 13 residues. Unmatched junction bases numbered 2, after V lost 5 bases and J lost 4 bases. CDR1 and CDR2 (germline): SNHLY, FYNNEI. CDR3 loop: CASSKTGNQPQHF. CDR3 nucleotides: TGTGCCAGCAGTAAGACAGGGAATCAGCCCCAGCATTTT.

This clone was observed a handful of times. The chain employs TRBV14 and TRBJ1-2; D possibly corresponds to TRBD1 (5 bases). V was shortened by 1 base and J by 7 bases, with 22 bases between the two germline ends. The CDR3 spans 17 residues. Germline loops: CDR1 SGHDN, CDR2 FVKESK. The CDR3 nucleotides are TGTGCCAGCAGCCAAGGCGCAACGTCCGGGGCACCGAGTGGCTACACCTTC. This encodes CASSQGATSGAPSGYTF.

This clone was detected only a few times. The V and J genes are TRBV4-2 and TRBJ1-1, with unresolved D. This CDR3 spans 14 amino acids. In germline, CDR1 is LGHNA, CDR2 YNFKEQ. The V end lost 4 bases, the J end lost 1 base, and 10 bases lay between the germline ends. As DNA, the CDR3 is TGTGCCAGCAGCCTAGACCCAAGGAACACTGAAGCTTTCTTT. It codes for CASSLDPRNTEAFF.

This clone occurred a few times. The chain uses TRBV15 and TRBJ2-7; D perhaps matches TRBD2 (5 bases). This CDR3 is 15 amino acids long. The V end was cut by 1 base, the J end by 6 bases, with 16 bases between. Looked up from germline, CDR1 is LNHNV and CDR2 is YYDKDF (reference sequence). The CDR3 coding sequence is TGTGCCACCAGCAGAGTTCCCACTAGACATGCCGAGCAGTACTTC. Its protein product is CATSRVPTRHAEQYF.

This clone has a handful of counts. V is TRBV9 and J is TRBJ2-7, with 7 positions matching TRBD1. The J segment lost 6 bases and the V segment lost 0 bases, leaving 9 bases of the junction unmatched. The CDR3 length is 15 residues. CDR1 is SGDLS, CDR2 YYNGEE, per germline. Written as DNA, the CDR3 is TGTGCCAGCAGCGTAGGTGGGGACAGCCCGCTCGAGCAGTACTTC. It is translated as CASSVGGDSPLEQYF.

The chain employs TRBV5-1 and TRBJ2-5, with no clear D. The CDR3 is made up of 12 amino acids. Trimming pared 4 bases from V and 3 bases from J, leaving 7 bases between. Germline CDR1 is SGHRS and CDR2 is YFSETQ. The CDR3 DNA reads TGCGCCAGCAGCGGAAATGAAGAGACCCAGTACTTC. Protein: CASSGNEETQYF.

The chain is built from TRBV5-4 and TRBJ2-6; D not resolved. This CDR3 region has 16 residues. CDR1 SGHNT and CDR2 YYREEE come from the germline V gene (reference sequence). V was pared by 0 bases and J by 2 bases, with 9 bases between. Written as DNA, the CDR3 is TGTGCCAGCAGCTTGGCGCTTACCGCTGGGGCCAACGTCCTGACTTTC. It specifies CASSLALTAGANVLTF.

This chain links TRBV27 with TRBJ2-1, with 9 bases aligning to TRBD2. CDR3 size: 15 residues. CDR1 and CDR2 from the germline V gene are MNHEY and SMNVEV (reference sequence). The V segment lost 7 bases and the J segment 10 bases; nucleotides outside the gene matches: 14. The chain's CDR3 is CASKVRGLAFSEQFF. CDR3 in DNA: TGTGCCAGCAAAGTTAGGGGACTAGCTTTTAGCGAGCAGTTCTTC.

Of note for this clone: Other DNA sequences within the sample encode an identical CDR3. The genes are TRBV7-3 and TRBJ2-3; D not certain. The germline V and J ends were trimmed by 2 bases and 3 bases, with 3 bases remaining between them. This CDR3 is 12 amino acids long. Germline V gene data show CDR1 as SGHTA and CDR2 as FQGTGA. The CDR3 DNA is TGTGCCAGCAGCTTAGATACAGATACGCAGTATTTT. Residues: CASSLDTDTQYF.

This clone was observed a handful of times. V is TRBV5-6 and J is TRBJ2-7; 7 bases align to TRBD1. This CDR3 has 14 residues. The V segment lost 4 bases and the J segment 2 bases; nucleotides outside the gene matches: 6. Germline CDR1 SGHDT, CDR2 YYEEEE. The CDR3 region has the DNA TGTGCCAGCAGCCAAGAAGGGGGCCCCTACGAGCAGTACTTC. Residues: CASSQEGGPYEQYF.

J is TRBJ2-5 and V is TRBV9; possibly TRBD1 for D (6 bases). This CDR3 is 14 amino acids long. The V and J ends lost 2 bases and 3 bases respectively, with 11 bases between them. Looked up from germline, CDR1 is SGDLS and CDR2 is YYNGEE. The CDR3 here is CASSVAGAEETQYF. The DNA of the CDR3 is TGTGCCAGCAGCGTTGCAGGGGCTGAAGAGACCCAGTACTTC.

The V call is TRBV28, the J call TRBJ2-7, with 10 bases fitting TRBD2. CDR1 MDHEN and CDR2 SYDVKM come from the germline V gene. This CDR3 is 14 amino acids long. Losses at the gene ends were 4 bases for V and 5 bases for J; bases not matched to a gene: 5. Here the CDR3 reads CASSSGTSADEQYF. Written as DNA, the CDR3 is TGTGCCAGCAGTTCCGGGACTAGCGCCGACGAGCAGTACTTC.

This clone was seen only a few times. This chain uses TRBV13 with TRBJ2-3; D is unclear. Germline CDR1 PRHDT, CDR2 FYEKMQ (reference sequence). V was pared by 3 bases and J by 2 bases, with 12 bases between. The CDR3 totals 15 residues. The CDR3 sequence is CASSLRFGFTDTQYF. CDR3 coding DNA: TGTGCCAGCAGCTTGAGGTTTGGCTTCACAGATACGCAGTATTTT.

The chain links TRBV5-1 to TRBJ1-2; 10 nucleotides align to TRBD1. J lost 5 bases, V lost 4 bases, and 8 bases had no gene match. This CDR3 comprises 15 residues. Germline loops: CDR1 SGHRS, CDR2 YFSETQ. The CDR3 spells CASSEETGGSYGYTF. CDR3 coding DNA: TGCGCCAGCAGCGAAGAGACAGGGGGCAGTTATGGCTACACCTTC.

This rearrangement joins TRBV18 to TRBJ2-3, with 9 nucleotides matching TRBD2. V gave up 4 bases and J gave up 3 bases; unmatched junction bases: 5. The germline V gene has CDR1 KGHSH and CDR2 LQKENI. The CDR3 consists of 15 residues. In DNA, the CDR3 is TGTGCCAGCTCACGAGCGGGAGGACCTACAGATACGCAGTATTTT. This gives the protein CASSRAGGPTDTQYF.

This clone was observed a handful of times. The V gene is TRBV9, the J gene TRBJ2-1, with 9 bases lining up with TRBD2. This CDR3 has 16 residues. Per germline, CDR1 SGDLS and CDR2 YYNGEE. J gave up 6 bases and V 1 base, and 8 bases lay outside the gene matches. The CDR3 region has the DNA TGTGCCAGCAGCGTACTTAGCGGGAGTTATGTCAATGAGCAGTTCTTC. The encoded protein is CASSVLSGSYVNEQFF.

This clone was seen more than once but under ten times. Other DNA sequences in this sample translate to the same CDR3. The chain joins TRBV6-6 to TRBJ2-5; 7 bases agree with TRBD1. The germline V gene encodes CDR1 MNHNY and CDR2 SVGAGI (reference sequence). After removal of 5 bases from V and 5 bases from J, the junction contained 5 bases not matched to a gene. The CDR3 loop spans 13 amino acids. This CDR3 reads CASSPQGRETQYF. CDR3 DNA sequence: TGTGCCAGCAGTCCACAGGGGCGGGAGACCCAGTACTTC.

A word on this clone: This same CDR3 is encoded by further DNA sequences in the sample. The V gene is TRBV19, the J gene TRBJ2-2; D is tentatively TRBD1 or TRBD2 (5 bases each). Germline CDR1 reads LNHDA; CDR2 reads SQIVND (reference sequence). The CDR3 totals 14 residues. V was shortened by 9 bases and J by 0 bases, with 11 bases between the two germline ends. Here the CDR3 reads CASRDRANTGELFF. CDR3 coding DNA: TGTGCCAGCCGGGACCGCGCGAACACCGGGGAGCTGTTTTTT.

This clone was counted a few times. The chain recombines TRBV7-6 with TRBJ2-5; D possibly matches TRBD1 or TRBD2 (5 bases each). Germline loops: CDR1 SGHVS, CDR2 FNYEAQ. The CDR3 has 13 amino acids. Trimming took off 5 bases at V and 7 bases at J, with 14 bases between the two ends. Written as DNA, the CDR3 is TGTGCCAGCAGCCAGGGACGTCCCCCGACCCAGTACTTC. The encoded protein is CASSQGRPPTQYF.

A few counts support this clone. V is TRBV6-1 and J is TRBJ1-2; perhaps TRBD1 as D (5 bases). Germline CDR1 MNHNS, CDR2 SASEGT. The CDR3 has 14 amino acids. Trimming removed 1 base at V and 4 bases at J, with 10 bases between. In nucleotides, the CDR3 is TGTGCCAGCAGTGAAGTCGGGGACGTCTATGGCTACACCTTC. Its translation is CASSEVGDVYGYTF.